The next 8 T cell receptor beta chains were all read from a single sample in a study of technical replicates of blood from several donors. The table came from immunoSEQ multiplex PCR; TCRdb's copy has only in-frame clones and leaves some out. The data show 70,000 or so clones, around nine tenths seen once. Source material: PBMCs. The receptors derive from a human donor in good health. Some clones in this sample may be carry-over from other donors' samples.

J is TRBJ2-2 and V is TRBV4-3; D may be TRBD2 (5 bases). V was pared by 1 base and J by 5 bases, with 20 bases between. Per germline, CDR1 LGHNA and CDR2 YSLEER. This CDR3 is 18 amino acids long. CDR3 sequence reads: CASSQVAMSEVWTGELFF. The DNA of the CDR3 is TGCGCCAGCAGCCAAGTGGCGATGTCGGAGGTTTGGACCGGGGAGCTGTTTTTT.

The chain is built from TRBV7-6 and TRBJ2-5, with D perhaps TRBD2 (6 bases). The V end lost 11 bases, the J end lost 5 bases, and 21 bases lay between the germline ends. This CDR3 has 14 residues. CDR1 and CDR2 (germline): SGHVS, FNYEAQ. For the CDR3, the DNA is TGTGCCTCAGCCATCTCCGGGACTTTGGAGACCCAGTACTTC. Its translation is CASAISGTLETQYF. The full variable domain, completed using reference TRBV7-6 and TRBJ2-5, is GAGVSQSPRYKVTKRGQDVALRCDPISGHVSLYWYRQALGQGPEFLTYFNYEAQQDKSGLPNDRFSAERPEGSISTLTIQRTEQRDSAMYRCASAISGTLETQYFGPGTRLLVL.

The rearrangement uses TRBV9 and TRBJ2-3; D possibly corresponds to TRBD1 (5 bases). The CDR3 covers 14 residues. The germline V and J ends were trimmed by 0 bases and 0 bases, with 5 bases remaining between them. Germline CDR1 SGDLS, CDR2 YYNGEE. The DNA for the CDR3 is TGTGCCAGCAGCGTAGCAGGGAGCACAGATACGCAGTATTTT. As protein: CASSVAGSTDTQYF.

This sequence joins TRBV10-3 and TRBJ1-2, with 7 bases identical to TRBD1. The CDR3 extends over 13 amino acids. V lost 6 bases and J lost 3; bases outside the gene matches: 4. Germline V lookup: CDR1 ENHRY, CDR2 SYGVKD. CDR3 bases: TGTGCCATCAGCACCACAGGGGACTATGGCTACACCTTC. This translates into CAISTTGDYGYTF.

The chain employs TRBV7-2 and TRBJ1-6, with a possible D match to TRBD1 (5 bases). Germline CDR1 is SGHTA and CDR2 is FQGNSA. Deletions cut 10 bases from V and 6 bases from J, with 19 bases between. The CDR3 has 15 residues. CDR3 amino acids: CATHGPTAINSPLHF. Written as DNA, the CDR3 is TGTGCCACCCACGGTCCGACAGCCATTAATTCACCCCTCCACTTT. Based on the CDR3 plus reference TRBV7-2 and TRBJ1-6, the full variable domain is GAGVSQSPSNKVTEKGKDVELRCDPISGHTALYWYRQSLGQGLEFLIYFQGNSAPDKSGLPSDRFSAERTGGSVSTLTIQRTQQEDSAVYLCATHGPTAINSPLHFGNGTRLTVT.

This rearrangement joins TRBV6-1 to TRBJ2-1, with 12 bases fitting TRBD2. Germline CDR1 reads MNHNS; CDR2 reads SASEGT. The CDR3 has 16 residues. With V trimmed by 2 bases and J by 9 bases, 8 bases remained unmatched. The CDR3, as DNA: TGTGCCAGCAGTGAAACACTAGCGGGAGGAGGGTTTGAGCAGTTCTTC. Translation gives CASSETLAGGGFEQFF.

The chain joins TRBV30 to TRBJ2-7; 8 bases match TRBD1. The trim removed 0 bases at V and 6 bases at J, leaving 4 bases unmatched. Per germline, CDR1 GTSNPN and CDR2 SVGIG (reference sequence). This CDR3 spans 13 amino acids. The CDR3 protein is CAWSVNRGSEQYF. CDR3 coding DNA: TGTGCCTGGAGTGTAAACAGGGGGTCCGAGCAGTACTTC.

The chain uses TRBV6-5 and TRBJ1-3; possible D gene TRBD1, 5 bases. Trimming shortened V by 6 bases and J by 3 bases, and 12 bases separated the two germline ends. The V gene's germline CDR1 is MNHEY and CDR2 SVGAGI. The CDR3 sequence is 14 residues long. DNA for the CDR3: TGTGCCAGCAGCCAAAGGGGCTTTGGAAACACCATATATTTT. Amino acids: CASSQRGFGNTIYF.